This T cell receptor (beta chain) emerged from a study of spatial heterogeneity in lung cancer. For the study at large: Every unique TCR and UMI combination, on average, appeared more than ten times in raw reads. Findings and limits, study-wide: TCRs found ubiquitously expanded in tumor appeared in blood more at resection than at follow-up.

TCR cDNA molecules each had a unique molecular identifier. Each CDR3 protein is one row after TCRdb ran MiXCR on the 5' RACE reads. Of 45,000 or so distinct CDR3 sequences detected, 7.5% to 8% appear once; the ten largest clones hold less than 15%. Remarks on this clonotype: No antigen is known for it.

Germline-derived CDR1 and CDR2 are SEHNR and FQNEAQ (reference sequence). CDR3 size: 15 residues. Deletions cut 2 bases from V and 4 bases from J, with 9 bases between. Time point here: sample taken at primary tumor resection. Without sorting, whole RNA was sequenced from tumor, nontumor lung or frozen PBMC. The donors, more than 55 patients with untreated early-stage non-small cell lung cancer, provided the samples. This sequence originates from a female donor with early-stage non-small cell lung cancer. This chain uses TRBV7-9 with TRBJ1-6; unclear D gene. Sequencing was performed on PBMCs, taken at surgery. CDR3 region: CASSLRSRYNSPLHF. Written as DNA, the CDR3 is TGTGCCAGCAGCTTAAGGTCACGGTATAATTCACCCCTCCACTTT. Full variable domain (rest looked up from reference TRBV7-9 and TRBJ1-6): DTGVSQNPRHKITKRGQNVTFRCDPISEHNRLYWYRQTLGQGPEFLTYFQNEAQLEKSRLLSDRFSAERPKGSFSTLEIQRTEQGDSAMYLCASSLRSRYNSPLHFGNGTRLTVT.